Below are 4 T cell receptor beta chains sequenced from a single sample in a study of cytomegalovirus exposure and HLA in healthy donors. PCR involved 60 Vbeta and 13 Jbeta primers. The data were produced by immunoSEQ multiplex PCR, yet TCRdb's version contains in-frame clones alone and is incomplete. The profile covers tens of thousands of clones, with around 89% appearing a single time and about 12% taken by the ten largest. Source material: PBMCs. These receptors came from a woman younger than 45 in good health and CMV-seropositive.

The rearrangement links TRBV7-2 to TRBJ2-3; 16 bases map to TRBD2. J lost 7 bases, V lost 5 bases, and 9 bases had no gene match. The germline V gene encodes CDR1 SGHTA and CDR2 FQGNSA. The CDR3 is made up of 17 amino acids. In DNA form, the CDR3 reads TGTGCCAGCAGCGCGGGACTAGCGGGAGGGTGGGGGAATACGCAGTATTTT. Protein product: CASSAGLAGGWGNTQYF.

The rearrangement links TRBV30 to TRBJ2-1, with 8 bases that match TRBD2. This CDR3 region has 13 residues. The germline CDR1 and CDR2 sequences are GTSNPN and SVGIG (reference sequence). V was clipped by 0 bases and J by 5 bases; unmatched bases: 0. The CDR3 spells CAWSVLADNEQFF. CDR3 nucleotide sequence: TGTGCCTGGAGTGTACTAGCGGACAATGAGCAGTTCTTC.

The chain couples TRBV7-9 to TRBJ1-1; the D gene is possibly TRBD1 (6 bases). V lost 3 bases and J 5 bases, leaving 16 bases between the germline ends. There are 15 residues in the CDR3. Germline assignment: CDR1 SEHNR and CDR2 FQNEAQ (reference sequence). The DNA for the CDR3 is TGTGCCAGCAGCTTTTCCAGGGGAAAAGGGACTGAAGCTTTCTTT. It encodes CASSFSRGKGTEAFF.

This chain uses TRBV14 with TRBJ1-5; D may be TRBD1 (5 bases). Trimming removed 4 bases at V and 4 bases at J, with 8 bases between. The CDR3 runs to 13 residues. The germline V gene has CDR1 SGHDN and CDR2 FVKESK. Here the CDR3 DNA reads TGTGCCAGCAGCCGGGGCCTTAATCAGCCCCAGCATTTT. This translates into CASSRGLNQPQHF.